This TCR beta chain is drawn from a study of shared clonotypes between healthy human individuals. The CDR3 covers 12 residues. Per germline, CDR1 LNHNV and CDR2 YYDKDF (reference sequence). J was trimmed by 5 bases and V by 5 bases; bases with no gene match: 2. The sample holds a few counts of this clone. This table comes from immunoSEQ multiplex PCR, and its TCRdb copy is limited to in-frame clones, with some not included. Here the sample spans about 770,000 clones, about two thirds being singletons. This clonotype was sampled from a woman in her 30s in good health. Sequencing used memory CD4+ T cells sorted from blood. Subset described: CD45RA-negative fraction. The V and J genes are TRBV15 and TRBJ1-1; the match to TRBD1 covers 7 bases. CDR3 DNA: TGTGCCACCAGCCCACAGGGGACTGAAGCTTTCTTT. Its translation: CATSPQGTEAFF.